What follows are 8 T cell receptor beta chains derived from one specimen sequenced in a study of T cell repertoires in cytomegalovirus infection. These receptors have no known antigen. One entry per CDR3 protein results from TCRdb running MiXCR on the reads. The sample records about 740,000 distinct CDR3 sequences, around 35% being singletons. The sample consisted of cultured PBMCs, taken from culture after CMV antigen stimulation. All receptors derive from a human donor in good health (CMV status not recorded). Some clones in this sample may be carry-over from other donors' samples.

This clonotype occurred many times. The chain carries TRBV7-2 and TRBJ1-2; 7 nucleotides align to TRBD1. The J segment lost 2 bases and the V segment lost 5 bases, leaving 2 bases of the junction unmatched. Germline V gene data show CDR1 as SGHTA and CDR2 as FQGNSA. This CDR3 spans 13 amino acids. Here the CDR3 DNA reads TGTGCCAGCAGCGCGGGACAGAACTATGGCTACACCTTC. Encoded protein: CASSAGQNYGYTF.

This clonotype was seen ten or more times. The chain couples TRBV7-2 to TRBJ2-7; tentatively, D is TRBD1 (5 bases). V lost 1 base to trimming and J lost 1 base, with 11 bases between them. Germline CDR1 is SGHTA and CDR2 is FQGNSA. CDR3 size: 15 residues. CDR3 region: CASSLGTGLSYEQYF. The CDR3 DNA is TGTGCCAGCAGCTTAGGTACAGGTCTGTCCTACGAGCAGTACTTC.

This clonotype showed up just a few times. The chain is built from TRBV5-4 and TRBJ2-3; D may be TRBD1 or TRBD2 (5 bases each). The CDR3 totals 16 residues. V gave up 4 bases and J gave up 0 bases, with 15 bases separating them. Germline V lookup: CDR1 SGHNT, CDR2 YYREEE (reference sequence). This chain's CDR3 is CASSRVGTLSTDTQYF. The CDR3, as DNA: TGTGCCAGCAGCAGAGTGGGGACCCTCAGCACAGATACGCAGTATTTT.

The chain combines TRBV15 with TRBJ2-1; TRBD2 matches at 16 bases. Germline CDR1 LNHNV, CDR2 YYDKDF (reference sequence). This CDR3 has 17 residues. J was trimmed by 8 bases and V by 3 bases; bases with no gene match: 7. As DNA, the CDR3 is TGTGCCACCAGCAGGGGTGGGACTAGCGGGAGGGCTCATGAGCAGTTCTTC. Translating it yields CATSRGGTSGRAHEQFF.

The table lists this clonotype with a few counts. This chain uses TRBV7-8 with TRBJ2-2, with 11 nucleotides matching TRBD2. The CDR3 sequence is 18 residues long. CDR1 SGHVS and CDR2 FQNEAQ come from the germline V gene. The trim removed 3 bases at V and 3 bases at J, leaving 9 bases unmatched. The CDR3 loop is CASSFSGGASAYTGELFF. The CDR3 DNA follows: TGTGCCAGCAGCTTTAGCGGGGGGGCCAGTGCGTACACCGGGGAGCTGTTTTTT.

In this sample, this clonotype turned up a few times. The genes are TRBV4-3 and TRBJ1-3, with D perhaps matching TRBD1 (5 bases). The CDR3 is made up of 16 amino acids. V gave up 0 bases and J gave up 0 bases, with 9 bases separating them. Germline CDR1 is LGHNA and CDR2 is YSLEER. This CDR3 is CASSQEGVTSGNTIYF. The CDR3 nucleotides read TGCGCCAGCAGCCAAGAGGGGGTCACCTCTGGAAACACCATATATTTT.

This clonotype has a handful of counts. The chain combines TRBV12-3 or TRBV12-4 with TRBJ2-5; 10 bases map to TRBD1. V lost 5 bases and J lost 5; bases outside the gene matches: 11. The CDR3 is made up of 16 amino acids. The CDR3 coding sequence is TGTGCCAGCAGTCGCAGCAGGGACAGGGGAACGGAGACCCAGTACTTC. Translation gives CASSRSRDRGTETQYF.

V gene TRBV2 combines with J gene TRBJ1-1, with D possibly TRBD1 on 6 matching bases. The length of the CDR3 is 13 residues. Germline V gives CDR1 SNHLY, CDR2 FYNNEI. V was trimmed by 7 bases and J by 3 bases, leaving 12 bases between them. CDR3 DNA: TGTGCCAGCATGAGACAGGCCGACACTGAAGCTTTCTTT. Its protein product is CASMRQADTEAFF.